Here is one TCR beta chain with its context. This entry comes from a study of blood T cell repertoires in COVID-19. Profiled with immunoSEQ multiplex PCR; TCRdb holds only in-frame clones, not every one. The repertoire has 150,000 to 200,000 clones, around 82% of them found once; the top ten carry roughly 2%. With 1 base removed from V and 6 bases from J, the gap between germline ends came to 13 bases. The CDR3 has 15 amino acids. The germline V gene encodes CDR1 LNHDA and CDR2 SQIVND (reference sequence). The chain is built from TRBV19 and TRBJ2-1; D remains ambiguous. Material for sequencing was peripheral blood. This receptor was taken from a woman older than 75 with acute or convalescent COVID-19. The CDR3 bases are TGTGCCAGTAGTATAGGACCTGACGAGGTCAATGAGCAGTTCTTC. It is translated as CASSIGPDEVNEQFF.